The 16 T cell receptor beta chains below were found in one sample sequenced in a study of T cell responses to AZD1222 COVID-19 vaccine (dated by TCRdb to the early 2020s). The sample's time point label, decoded: baseline before first vaccination. The method was the immunoSEQ multiplex PCR assay. Held by TCRdb, this immuneACCESS table contains in-frame sequences only and omits some clones. Under half of the omission traces to an unresolved V gene where checked; the cause of the rest is unknown. The sample data list 100,000 to 150,000 clones, and just over 85% of these were observed just once. The biggest ten clones account for approximately 20% of the sample. The sequenced sample was peripheral blood, obtained on day 0 of AZD1222 vaccination. These receptors came from an adult in good health.

The V gene is TRBV28, the J gene TRBJ2-4; a weak D match, TRBD2 (6 bases). The CDR3 spans 14 residues. Germline V CDR1 and CDR2: MDHEN, SYDVKM. V gave up 5 bases and J gave up 7 bases, with 15 bases separating them. The CDR3: CASSLPGTGNIQYF. For the CDR3, the DNA is TGTGCCAGCAGTCTTCCCGGGACTGGTAACATTCAGTACTTC.

The CDR3 reads CASSLVDLRTGNTIYF. In DNA, the CDR3 is TGTGCCAGCAGCTTGGTGGATCTGCGAACTGGAAACACCATATATTTT. The chain recombines TRBV5-5 with TRBJ1-3; D remains unclear. This CDR3 has 16 amino acids. Germline loops: CDR1 SGHKS, CDR2 YYEKEE (reference sequence). V was cut by 0 bases and J by 2 bases, with 12 bases left in between.

This clone was recorded once. The rearrangement joins TRBV4-3 to TRBJ1-2; 7 bases agree with TRBD1. Germline V CDR1 and CDR2: LGHNA, YSLEER. The CDR3 has 15 amino acids. Germline trimming cut 0 bases from V and 6 bases from J; bases unmatched to any gene: 7. This CDR3 reads CASSQEPAGGNGYTF. DNA of the CDR3: TGCGCCAGCAGCCAAGAACCGGCAGGGGGTAATGGCTACACCTTC.

The chain employs TRBV4-2 and TRBJ2-1, with TRBD2 as a possible D gene (5 bases). Between the trimmed V and J ends, which lost 0 bases and 2 bases, there was a span of 11 bases. CDR3 size: 16 residues. Germline V lookup: CDR1 LGHNA, CDR2 YNFKEQ. This chain's CDR3 is CASSQEGGSTYNEQFF. In nucleotides, the CDR3 is TGTGCCAGCAGCCAAGAAGGCGGGTCAACCTACAATGAGCAGTTCTTC.

The chain is built from TRBV7-2 and TRBJ2-1; the match to TRBD2 covers 9 bases. The germline CDR1 and CDR2 sequences are SGHTA and FQGNSA. V was pared by 8 bases and J by 2 bases, with 10 bases of the junction left unmatched. CDR3 length: 16 residues. The CDR3 DNA reads TGTGCCAGCCATGCTGCGGGGGGGGGCACCTACAATGAGCAGTTCTTC. Translating it yields CASHAAGGGTYNEQFF.

The chain couples TRBV7-2 to TRBJ2-5; D is undetermined. V lost 3 bases and J lost 2, with 7 bases in between. Germline lookup yields CDR1 SGHTA and CDR2 FQGNSA. CDR3 length equals 13 residues. This CDR3 reads CASSFLPQETQYF. The CDR3 coding sequence is TGTGCCAGCAGCTTTTTACCACAAGAGACCCAGTACTTC. Filled out from reference TRBV7-2 and TRBJ2-5, the complete variable domain reads GAGVSQSPSNKVTEKGKDVELRCDPISGHTALYWYRQSLGQGLEFLIYFQGNSAPDKSGLPSDRFSAERTGGSVSTLTIQRTQQEDSAVYLCASSFLPQETQYFGPGTRLLVL.

J is TRBJ2-7 and V is TRBV7-2; the D gene is possibly TRBD1 (5 bases). This CDR3 region has 14 residues. Trimming left V 1 base short and J 3 bases short, with 10 bases between. In germline, CDR1 is SGHTA, CDR2 FQGNSA. CDR3 in amino acids: CASSLVSRDYEQYF. The CDR3 DNA reads TGTGCCAGCAGCTTAGTCTCCAGGGACTACGAGCAGTACTTC.

The genes are TRBV7-9 and TRBJ2-4; either TRBD1 or TRBD2 may fit D (6 bases each). Per germline, CDR1 SEHNR and CDR2 FQNEAQ (reference sequence). Trimming cost V 2 bases and J 7 bases, with 21 bases left between them. The CDR3 loop spans 17 amino acids. As DNA, the CDR3 is TGTGCCAGCAGCTTAAGCCGGGGGCCTCGCATGGTGAACATTCAGTACTTC. It codes for CASSLSRGPRMVNIQYF. The full variable domain, in which reference TRBV7-9 and TRBJ2-4 provide the parts outside the CDR3, is DTGVSQNPRHKITKRGQNVTFRCDPISEHNRLYWYRQTLGQGPEFLTYFQNEAQLEKSRLLSDRFSAERPKGSFSTLEIQRTEQGDSAMYLCASSLSRGPRMVNIQYFGAGTRLSVL.

The chain couples TRBV30 to TRBJ1-5; 7 bases match TRBD1. Unmatched junction bases numbered 9, after V lost 3 bases and J lost 7 bases. This CDR3 has 14 amino acids. Per germline, CDR1 GTSNPN and CDR2 SVGIG (reference sequence). The CDR3 DNA sequence: TGTGCCTGGAGCCTTGACAGGGTTGGGCAGCCCCAGCATTTT. Its protein product is CAWSLDRVGQPQHF.

V gene TRBV6-2 or TRBV6-3 combines with J gene TRBJ1-6; 8 positions agree with TRBD1. V shed 2 bases, J shed 14 bases, and the junction held 11 bases outside the gene matches. CDR1 is MNHEY, CDR2 SVGEGT, per germline. The CDR3 length is 15 residues. The CDR3 reads CASSYRTDRGESLHF. CDR3 in DNA: TGTGCCAGCAGTTACCGAACCGACAGGGGTGAATCCCTCCACTTT.

The V and J genes are TRBV4-1 and TRBJ2-2; D possibly matches TRBD1 or TRBD2 (6 bases each). This CDR3 contains 22 residues. CDR1 and CDR2 from the germline V gene are MGHRA and YSYEKL. V was pared by 0 bases and J by 5 bases, with 31 bases between. The CDR3 DNA reads TGCGCCAGCAGCCAAGAAGTCATTCCCAAAAACCCGGGGGCCCTTTATACCGGGGAGCTGTTTTTT. The encoded protein is CASSQEVIPKNPGALYTGELFF.

This chain uses TRBV25-1 with TRBJ1-5, with D hard to call. Germline V gives CDR1 MGHDK, CDR2 SYGVNS. Between the trimmed V and J ends, which lost 3 bases and 6 bases, there was a span of 12 bases. The CDR3 has 14 residues. CDR3: CASSDPGVGQPQHF. For the CDR3, the DNA is TGTGCCAGCAGTGACCCTGGTGTGGGTCAGCCCCAGCATTTT.

The CDR3 spells CAWSLDRGSQPQHF. The CDR3 DNA reads as TGTGCCTGGAGTTTGGACAGGGGGAGTCAGCCCCAGCATTTT. This chain links TRBV30 with TRBJ1-5, with TRBD1 matching over 10 bases. The CDR3 covers 14 residues. CDR1 and CDR2 from the germline V gene are GTSNPN and SVGIG (reference sequence). Trimming took 2 bases from V and 6 from J; bases not matched to a gene: 4.

V usage is TRBV5-1 and J usage is TRBJ1-1; 11 bases agree with TRBD1. Germline V gene data show CDR1 as SGHRS and CDR2 as YFSETQ. Germline trimming cut 1 base from V and 6 bases from J; bases unmatched to any gene: 8. This CDR3 has 16 amino acids. The CDR3 sequence: CASSLTGTGGKAEAFF. The CDR3, as DNA: TGCGCCAGCAGCTTGACCGGGACAGGGGGAAAGGCTGAAGCTTTCTTT.

This chain uses TRBV11-3 with TRBJ2-7, with D possibly matching TRBD2 (6 bases). V gave up 4 bases and J gave up 4 bases, with 11 bases separating them. The CDR3 extends over 13 amino acids. Germline V lookup: CDR1 SGHNT, CDR2 YENEEA. In DNA form, the CDR3 reads TGTGCCAGCAGCTGGAGGGGCGGTTACGAGCAGTACTTC. Its protein product is CASSWRGGYEQYF.

The gene calls are TRBV19 and TRBJ1-2; D perhaps matches TRBD1 (6 bases). The CDR3 consists of 14 residues. Germline values: CDR1 LNHDA, CDR2 SQIVND (reference sequence). Trimming pared 7 bases from V and 7 bases from J, leaving 19 bases between. The CDR3 protein is CASIDLGANGGYTF. As DNA, the CDR3 is TGTGCCAGTATTGACTTGGGGGCCAACGGTGGCTACACCTTC.